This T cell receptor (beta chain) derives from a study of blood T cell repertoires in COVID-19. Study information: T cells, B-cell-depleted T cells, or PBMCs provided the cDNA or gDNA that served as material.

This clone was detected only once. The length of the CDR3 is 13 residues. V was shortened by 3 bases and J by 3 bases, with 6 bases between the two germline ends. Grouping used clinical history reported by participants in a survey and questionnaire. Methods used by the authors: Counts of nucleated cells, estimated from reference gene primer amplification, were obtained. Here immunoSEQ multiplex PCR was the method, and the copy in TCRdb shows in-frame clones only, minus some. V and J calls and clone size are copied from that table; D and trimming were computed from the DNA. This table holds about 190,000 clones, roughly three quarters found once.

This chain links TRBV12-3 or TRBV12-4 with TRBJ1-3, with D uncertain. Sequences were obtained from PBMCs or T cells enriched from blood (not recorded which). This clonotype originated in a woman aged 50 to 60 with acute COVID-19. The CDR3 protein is CASSLAGGNTIYF. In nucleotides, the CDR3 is TGTGCCAGCAGTTTGGCTGGTGGAAACACCATATATTTT.